This T cell receptor (beta chain) originates from a study of blood T cell repertoires in COVID-19. On the study more broadly: Donors in the United States, Italy and Spain gave samples during acute or convalescent COVID-19.

Profiling relied on immunoSEQ multiplex PCR, and the TCRdb table lists in-frame clones only, not all of them. Among about 68,000 clones, 70% to 90% were seen once, and the ten largest hold approximately 4.1%. CDR3 length: 18 amino acids. Looked up from germline, CDR1 is KGHSH and CDR2 is LQKENI. V was cut by 3 bases and J by 0 bases, with 18 bases left in between. The clonotype was recovered from a man in his fifties or sixties with acute or convalescent COVID-19. Sequencing input: peripheral blood. The chain recombines TRBV18 with TRBJ1-3, with D perhaps TRBD1 (5 bases). The chain's CDR3 is CASSPGFRGTNSGNTIYF. CDR3 sequence (DNA): TGTGCCAGCTCACCTGGGTTTAGGGGAACGAACTCTGGAAACACCATATATTTT.